This passage covers 5 T cell receptor beta chains from one sample sequenced in a study of radiation and T cells in renal cell carcinoma. The data were produced by immunoSEQ multiplex PCR, yet TCRdb's version contains in-frame clones alone and is incomplete. The sample carries tens of thousands of clones, just under 85% recorded once. The sample's time point: blood 4 weeks post-SBRT, at nephrectomy. Indicated treatment: 15 Gy SBRT to primary tumor, nephrectomy 4 weeks later. Sequencing used blood, obtained from a patient whose treatment included radiotherapy and nephrectomy. These receptors came from a man between 50 and 59 years old with renal cell carcinoma.

The chain has TRBV5-4 and TRBJ2-7; tentative D call: TRBD2 (6 bases). This CDR3 contains 14 residues. Between the trimmed V and J ends, which lost 1 base and 2 bases, there was a span of 10 bases. The V gene's germline CDR1 is SGHNT and CDR2 YYREEE (reference sequence). The CDR3: CASSLILAPYEQYF. CDR3 bases: TGTGCCAGCAGCTTGATACTAGCCCCCTACGAGCAGTACTTC. The full variable domain, with the rest looked up from reference TRBV5-4 and TRBJ2-7, is ETGVTQSPTHLIKTRGQQVTLRCSSQSGHNTVSWYQQALGQGPQFIFQYYREEENGRGNFPPRFSGLQFPNYSSELNVNALELDDSALYLCASSLILAPYEQYFGPGTRLTVT.

This chain joins TRBV30 and TRBJ1-1, with D perhaps matching TRBD1 (6 bases). The CDR3 length is 15 residues. Germline V lookup: CDR1 GTSNPN, CDR2 SVGIG (reference sequence). Trimming took off 0 bases at V and 2 bases at J, with 13 bases between the two ends. The CDR3 sequence: CAWSVLPTGNTEAFF. The CDR3 DNA follows: TGTGCCTGGAGTGTTCTCCCGACAGGCAACACTGAAGCTTTCTTT.

There are a few counts of this clone. The J gene is TRBJ1-1, the V gene TRBV30, with TRBD1 matching 7 bases. CDR1 is GTSNPN and CDR2 is SVGIG in the germline V gene (reference sequence). With V trimmed by 0 bases and J by 10 bases, 5 bases remained unmatched. The CDR3 covers 12 residues. The CDR3 loop is CAWSVDRVRAFF. The CDR3 DNA sequence: TGTGCCTGGAGTGTAGACAGGGTTAGAGCTTTCTTT.

The chain couples TRBV4-1 to TRBJ1-1; no firm D call. Germline lookup yields CDR1 MGHRA and CDR2 YSYEKL. Deletions cut 3 bases from V and 1 base from J, with 15 bases between. The CDR3 runs 16 residues. The CDR3 is CASSQTWVGENTEAFF. The CDR3 nucleotides read TGCGCCAGCAGCCAGACGTGGGTAGGCGAGAACACTGAAGCTTTCTTT.

This clone was observed a handful of times. The chain is built from TRBV7-9 and TRBJ1-1; tentatively, D is TRBD1 (6 bases). Germline CDR1 is SEHNR and CDR2 is FQNEAQ (reference sequence). Trimming took off 5 bases at V and 0 bases at J, with 13 bases between the two ends. The CDR3 contains 15 residues. In DNA form, the CDR3 reads TGTGCCAGCAGCCCCGGACAGATCATGAACACTGAAGCTTTCTTT. Translating gives CASSPGQIMNTEAFF.